These 22 T cell receptor beta chains share one sample of origin, sequenced in a study of blood T cell repertoires in COVID-19. Here immunoSEQ multiplex PCR was the method, and the copy in TCRdb shows in-frame clones only, minus some. The table lists under 350,000 clones, about 88% of them singletons. The source material was peripheral blood. The receptors derive from a young man with active or convalescent COVID-19.

The chain joins TRBV6-5 to TRBJ1-1; D may be TRBD1 (6 bases). V dropped 4 bases and J dropped 4 bases, with 13 bases sitting between them. Germline CDR1 reads MNHEY; CDR2 reads SVGAGI. The CDR3 contains 14 residues. Here the CDR3 reads CASSSPTGSTEAFF. DNA for the CDR3: TGTGCCAGCAGTTCCCCCACAGGGAGCACTGAAGCTTTCTTT.

The genes are TRBV30 and TRBJ1-6, with 9 bases fitting TRBD1. This CDR3 contains 15 residues. In germline, CDR1 is GTSNPN, CDR2 SVGIG (reference sequence). Germline trimming cut 1 base from V and 8 bases from J; bases unmatched to any gene: 6. Here the CDR3 DNA reads TGTGCCTGGAGTGGTAAACAGGGGGCATATTCACCCCTCCACTTT. Amino acids: CAWSGKQGAYSPLHF.

The CDR3 protein is CAISEMGGPYSGNTIYF. The CDR3 DNA is TGTGCCATCAGTGAGATGGGGGGACCTTACTCTGGAAACACCATATATTTT. This chain joins TRBV10-3 and TRBJ1-3; a weak D match, TRBD1 (5 bases). V shed 2 bases and J shed 0 bases, with 14 bases lying between them. Germline V gives CDR1 ENHRY, CDR2 SYGVKD. The CDR3 consists of 17 residues.

The table lists this clone with a count of one. The rearrangement links TRBV6-5 to TRBJ2-7; no clear D. This CDR3 contains 14 residues. Between the trimmed V and J ends, which lost 6 bases and 3 bases, there was a span of 15 bases. Germline-derived CDR1 and CDR2 are MNHEY and SVGAGI. CDR3 region: CASSAQELLYEQYF. CDR3 bases: TGTGCCAGCAGCGCTCAGGAACTCCTCTACGAGCAGTACTTC.

V is TRBV19 and J is TRBJ1-2; 8 bases are shared with TRBD1. Germline V lookup: CDR1 LNHDA, CDR2 SQIVND (reference sequence). CDR3 length equals 15 residues. V dropped 5 bases and J dropped 2; count of bases not matched to a gene: 7. CDR3 coding DNA: TGTGCCAGTAGTGAAGGACAGGGTCTAAACTATGGCTACACCTTC. It is translated as CASSEGQGLNYGYTF.

This clone was seen only a few times. This sequence joins TRBV6-1 and TRBJ1-6; 7 nucleotides align to TRBD1. V trimming: 3 bases; J trimming: 10 bases; junction bases outside the gene matches: 18. The CDR3 loop spans 18 amino acids. Germline loops: CDR1 MNHNS, CDR2 SASEGT. This CDR3 reads CASSEYGWDSSFGSPLHF. The CDR3 nucleotides are TGTGCCAGCAGTGAGTATGGATGGGACAGCTCTTTCGGCTCACCCCTCCACTTT.

The rearrangement links TRBV5-6 to TRBJ1-5; D unclear. Germline CDR1 is SGHDT and CDR2 is YYEEEE. Trimming stripped 2 bases from V and 6 bases from J, with 9 bases between. The CDR3 spans 13 residues. This CDR3 reads CASSFSGAQPQHF. In DNA, the CDR3 is TGTGCCAGCAGCTTTTCCGGTGCTCAGCCCCAGCATTTT.

V and J are TRBV3-1 (or the pseudogene TRBV3-2) and TRBJ1-4; 9 positions agree with TRBD1. The V and J ends lost 4 bases and 4 bases, in that order; junction bases with no gene match: 16. Germline V gene data show CDR1 as LGHDT and CDR2 as YNNKEL (reference sequence). The CDR3 extends over 19 amino acids. In DNA form, the CDR3 reads TGTGCCAGCAGCCCGCGACCCGGACAGGGGCCAATTTTTAATGAAAAACTGTTTTTT. This encodes CASSPRPGQGPIFNEKLFF.

V gene TRBV5-1 combines with J gene TRBJ2-1; 12 bases map to TRBD2. Losses at the gene ends were 0 bases for V and 5 bases for J; bases not matched to a gene: 0. Germline CDR1 SGHRS, CDR2 YFSETQ. The CDR3 sequence is 15 residues long. The CDR3 loop reads CASSLGLAGDNEQFF. The CDR3 region has the DNA TGCGCCAGCAGCTTGGGACTAGCGGGGGACAATGAGCAGTTCTTC. Complete variable domain (other parts from reference TRBV5-1 and TRBJ2-1): KAGVTQTPRYLIKTRGQQVTLSCSPISGHRSVSWYQQTPGQGLQFLFEYFSETQRNKGNFPGRFSGRQFSNSRSEMNVSTLELGDSALYLCASSLGLAGDNEQFFGPGTRLTVL.

In its sample, this clone was seen a few times. The chain employs TRBV30 and TRBJ2-2; the D is unclear. CDR1 and CDR2 (germline): GTSNPN, SVGIG (reference sequence). There are 15 residues in the CDR3. Trimming shortened V by 2 bases and J by 2 bases, and 12 bases separated the two germline ends. The CDR3 DNA reads TGTGCCTGGAGTCCGATCAACAGAAACACCGGGGAGCTGTTTTTT. Amino acid sequence: CAWSPINRNTGELFF.

This chain uses TRBV5-4 with TRBJ1-3; D is unclear. The CDR3 loop spans 16 amino acids. Germline CDR1 SGHNT, CDR2 YYREEE (reference sequence). V lost 0 bases, J lost 2 bases, and 12 bases lay in between. The CDR3 bases are TGTGCCAGCAGCTTGGGAAGCATATCAACTGGAAACACCATATATTTT. This sequence encodes CASSLGSISTGNTIYF. Variable domain in full (rest from reference TRBV5-4 and TRBJ1-3): ETGVTQSPTHLIKTRGQQVTLRCSSQSGHNTVSWYQQALGQGPQFIFQYYREEENGRGNFPPRFSGLQFPNYSSELNVNALELDDSALYLCASSLGSISTGNTIYFGEGSWLTVV.

The chain carries TRBV7-9 and TRBJ2-1, with a tentative D call TRBD2 (5 bases). Germline lookup yields CDR1 SEHNR and CDR2 FQNEAQ (reference sequence). The CDR3 totals 12 residues. V was pared by 5 bases and J by 8 bases, with 10 bases between. CDR3 DNA sequence: TGTGCCAGCAGCGGAAGGGAGTATGAGCAGTTCTTC. Translating it yields CASSGREYEQFF.

This clone was seen a handful of times. V gene TRBV15 combines with J gene TRBJ2-3, with 7 bases fitting TRBD2. This CDR3 is 15 amino acids long. Germline CDR1 is LNHNV and CDR2 is YYDKDF (reference sequence). The trim removed 0 bases at V and 4 bases at J, leaving 4 bases unmatched. The CDR3 DNA sequence: TGTGCCACCAGCAGAGATCGGCTAGCGGCAGATACGCAGTATTTT. This encodes CATSRDRLAADTQYF.

The chain uses TRBV29-1 and TRBJ2-1, with D possibly TRBD1 on 6 matching bases. V was cut by 3 bases and J by 8 bases, with 14 bases left in between. Germline loops: CDR1 SQVTM, CDR2 ANQGSEA. The CDR3 is 13 residues long. The CDR3 DNA is TGCAGCGTTGATTTACAGGGTGGCGATGAGCAGTTCTTC. Its protein is CSVDLQGGDEQFF.

The V call is TRBV5-5, the J call TRBJ1-4, with 7 bases matching TRBD1. CDR1 SGHKS and CDR2 YYEKEE come from the germline V gene (reference sequence). The CDR3 consists of 15 residues. V dropped 5 bases and J dropped 4; count of bases not matched to a gene: 8. The CDR3 spells CASSRTGAGNEKLFF. As DNA, the CDR3 is TGTGCCAGCAGTCGAACAGGGGCCGGTAATGAAAAACTGTTTTTT.

This sequence joins TRBV5-1 and TRBJ2-7; 9 bases line up with TRBD2. There are 13 residues in the CDR3. Trimming at V came to 5 bases and at J to 3 bases, leaving 3 bases not matched to a gene. Germline loops: CDR1 SGHRS, CDR2 YFSETQ. The CDR3 nucleotides are TGCGCCAGCAGGACTAGCGGCGACTACGAGCAGTACTTC. This codes for CASRTSGDYEQYF.

The gene calls are TRBV28 and TRBJ2-4; 11 bases align to TRBD1. This CDR3 comprises 13 residues. The V and J ends lost 7 bases and 9 bases, in that order; junction bases with no gene match: 5. Germline V lookup: CDR1 MDHEN, CDR2 SYDVKM. The chain's CDR3 is CASNGQGAIIQYF. In DNA, the CDR3 is TGTGCCAGCAACGGACAGGGGGCAATCATTCAGTACTTC.

The rearrangement links TRBV7-9 to TRBJ1-4; TRBD1 agrees at 7 bases. Germline V lookup: CDR1 SEHNR, CDR2 FQNEAQ (reference sequence). The ends lost 4 bases at V and 4 bases at J; junction bases unmatched: 15. The CDR3 is made up of 18 amino acids. For the CDR3, the DNA is TGTGCCAGCAGCTCGCCCAAGAAACCGACAGGGAGTAATGAAAAACTGTTTTTT. It encodes CASSSPKKPTGSNEKLFF. Full variable domain (outside the CDR3, taken from reference TRBV7-9 and TRBJ1-4): DTGVSQNPRHKITKRGQNVTFRCDPISEHNRLYWYRQTLGQGPEFLTYFQNEAQLEKSRLLSDRFSAERPKGSFSTLEIQRTEQGDSAMYLCASSSPKKPTGSNEKLFFGSGTQLSVL.

The chain has TRBV14 and TRBJ2-1, with 12 bases fitting TRBD2. Germline CDR1 reads SGHDN; CDR2 reads FVKESK. This CDR3 spans 20 amino acids. The V segment lost 1 base and the J segment 2 bases; nucleotides outside the gene matches: 12. In DNA, the CDR3 is TGTGCCAGCAGCCAAGGCATTAGGGGGACTAGCGGGCGGGCCTACAATGAGCAGTTCTTC. Residues: CASSQGIRGTSGRAYNEQFF.

The chain employs TRBV6-6 and TRBJ2-7; 7 bases are shared with TRBD1. V shed 6 bases and J 3 bases; nucleotides not matched to a gene: 5. In germline, CDR1 is MNHNY, CDR2 SVGAGI (reference sequence). This CDR3 contains 13 residues. CDR3 in amino acids: CASRSGQDYEQYF. The CDR3, as DNA: TGTGCCAGCAGGAGTGGACAGGACTACGAGCAGTACTTC.

The chain links TRBV5-6 to TRBJ1-1; D ambiguous. The CDR3 loop spans 14 amino acids. V was pared by 0 bases and J by 8 bases, with 14 bases between. Looked up from germline, CDR1 is SGHDT and CDR2 is YYEEEE. The CDR3 DNA reads TGTGCCAGCAGCTTGGAACGGTCAGCGACCGAAGCTTTCTTT. Translated, it gives CASSLERSATEAFF. Filled out from reference TRBV5-6 and TRBJ1-1, the complete variable domain reads DAGVTQSPTHLIKTRGQQVTLRCSPKSGHDTVSWYQQALGQGPQFIFQYYEEEERQRGNFPDRFSGHQFPNYSSELNVNALLLGDSALYLCASSLERSATEAFFGQGTRLTVV.

Comment on this clone: This may come from a read error, since a much larger clone is one base off. Here the CDR3 DNA reads TGTGCCAGCAGCGGGGGAGGTACGCAGTATTTT. As protein: CASSGGGTQYF. This chain links TRBV3-1 (or the pseudogene TRBV3-2) with TRBJ2-3; the D gene is possibly TRBD2 (6 bases). Germline V gene sequence: CDR1 LGHDT, CDR2 YNNKEL (reference sequence). CDR3 length: 11 amino acids. V lost 5 bases to trimming and J lost 8 bases, with 8 bases between them.